A single sample is the source of the 9 T cell receptor beta chains below, sequenced in a study of cytomegalovirus exposure and HLA in healthy donors. A multiplex PCR was run with 60 Vbeta primers and 13 Jbeta primers. TCRdb keeps only in-frame clones here, not all; method: immunoSEQ multiplex PCR. The sample table includes 90,000 to 100,000 clones. Material for sequencing was PBMCs. These receptors all stem from a woman between 25 and 40 years old in good health and CMV-seronegative.

The V and J genes are TRBV14 and TRBJ2-5, with D perhaps TRBD1 (5 bases). The CDR3 totals 13 residues. Trimming removed 4 bases at V and 5 bases at J, with 11 bases between. CDR1 is SGHDN and CDR2 is FVKESK in the germline V gene. This chain's CDR3 is CASSRLRVETQYF. CDR3 bases: TGTGCCAGCAGCCGCCTCAGGGTCGAGACCCAGTACTTC.

On this clone: Mismatch with germline at one junction end may stem from a read error. V usage is TRBV6-6 and J usage is TRBJ2-7; D is uncertain. This CDR3 has 14 residues. CDR1 is MNHNY and CDR2 is SVGAGI in the germline V gene (reference sequence). CDR3 in DNA: TGTGCCAGCAGTTACGGTCTACTCTCCCACGAGCAGTACTTC. Its protein is CASSYGLLSHEQYF.

V gene TRBV6-5 combines with J gene TRBJ1-6, with 9 bases identical to TRBD1. From germline, CDR1 is MNHEY and CDR2 SVGAGI. CDR3 length equals 15 residues. The ends lost 0 bases at V and 11 bases at J; junction bases unmatched: 5. The CDR3 DNA follows: TGTGCCAGCAGTTACTCATCGGGACAGGGTCCACCCCTCCACTTT. The encoded protein is CASSYSSGQGPPLHF.

V gene TRBV5-4 combines with J gene TRBJ1-2; possibly TRBD1 for D (6 bases). The germline V gene has CDR1 SGHNT and CDR2 YYREEE (reference sequence). The V and J ends lost 4 bases and 1 base respectively, with 11 bases between them. The CDR3 runs 14 residues. The chain's CDR3 is CASSGDRFNYGYTF. The CDR3 DNA reads as TGTGCCAGCAGCGGAGACAGGTTTAACTATGGCTACACCTTC.

V usage is TRBV27 and J usage is TRBJ1-2; maybe TRBD1 (5 bases). V lost 4 bases and J 6 bases, leaving 9 bases between the germline ends. This CDR3 has 12 amino acids. Germline CDR1 MNHEY, CDR2 SMNVEV (reference sequence). The CDR3 DNA follows: TGTGCCAGCAGTTCGGGGGTGGATGGCTACACCTTC. It is translated as CASSSGVDGYTF.

The rearrangement links TRBV6-1 to TRBJ1-2, with D possibly matching TRBD1 (6 bases). The CDR3 totals 14 residues. Germline V gene sequence: CDR1 MNHNS, CDR2 SASEGT. V dropped 3 bases and J dropped 4 bases, with 12 bases sitting between them. The chain's CDR3 is CASSDHTGSYGYTF. CDR3 nucleotide sequence: TGTGCCAGCAGTGACCATACAGGGTCCTATGGCTACACCTTC.

The chain joins TRBV9 to TRBJ1-2; 7 bases map to TRBD1. After removal of 4 bases from V and 1 base from J, the junction contained 10 bases not matched to a gene. The length of the CDR3 is 16 residues. The germline CDR1 and CDR2 sequences are SGDLS and YYNGEE. CDR3 protein: CASSSHDRAFNYGYTF. In nucleotides, the CDR3 is TGTGCCAGCAGCTCACACGACAGGGCGTTTAACTATGGCTACACCTTC.

The V gene is TRBV5-6, the J gene TRBJ2-5; TRBD2 might be the D (5 bases). V shed 7 bases and J shed 3 bases, with 16 bases lying between them. Germline values: CDR1 SGHDT, CDR2 YYEEEE. This CDR3 spans 14 amino acids. In DNA form, the CDR3 reads TGTGCCAGCCCCCGGAGGCGAACCAAAGAGACCCAGTACTTC. Translated, it gives CASPRRRTKETQYF.

The rearrangement links TRBV2 to TRBJ2-2, with a weak D call TRBD1 (6 bases). The V gene lost 3 bases and the J gene lost 1 base, with 9 bases spanning the gap. CDR1 and CDR2 (germline): SNHLY, FYNNEI. The CDR3 loop spans 15 amino acids. The CDR3: CASSDRTVNTGELFF. CDR3 sequence (DNA): TGTGCCAGCAGTGACAGGACAGTGAACACCGGGGAGCTGTTTTTT.